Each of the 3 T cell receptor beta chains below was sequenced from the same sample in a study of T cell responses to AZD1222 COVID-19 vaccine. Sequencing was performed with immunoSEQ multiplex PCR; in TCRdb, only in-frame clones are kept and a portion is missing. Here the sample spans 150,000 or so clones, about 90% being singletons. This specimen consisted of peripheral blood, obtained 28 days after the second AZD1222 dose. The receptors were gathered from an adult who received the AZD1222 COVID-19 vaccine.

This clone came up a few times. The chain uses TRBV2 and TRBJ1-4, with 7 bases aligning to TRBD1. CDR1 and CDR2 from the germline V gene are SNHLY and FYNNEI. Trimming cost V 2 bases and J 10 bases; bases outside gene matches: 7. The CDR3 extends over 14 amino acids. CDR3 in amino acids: CASSEQGGGGKLFF. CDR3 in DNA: TGTGCCAGCAGTGAACAGGGGGGTGGCGGAAAACTGTTTTTT.

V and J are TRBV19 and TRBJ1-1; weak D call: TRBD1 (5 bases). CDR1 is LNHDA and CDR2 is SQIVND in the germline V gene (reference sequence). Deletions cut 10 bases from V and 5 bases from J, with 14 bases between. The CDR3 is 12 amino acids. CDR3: CATRESWTEAFF. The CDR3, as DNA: TGTGCCACCAGGGAAAGTTGGACTGAAGCTTTCTTT.

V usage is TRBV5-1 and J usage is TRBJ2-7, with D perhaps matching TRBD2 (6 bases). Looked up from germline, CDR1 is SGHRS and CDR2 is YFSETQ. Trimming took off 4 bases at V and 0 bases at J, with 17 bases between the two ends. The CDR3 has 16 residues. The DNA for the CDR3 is TGCGCCAGCAGCCCTCAGGGAGGCGGATACTCCTACGAGCAGTACTTC. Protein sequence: CASSPQGGGYSYEQYF.